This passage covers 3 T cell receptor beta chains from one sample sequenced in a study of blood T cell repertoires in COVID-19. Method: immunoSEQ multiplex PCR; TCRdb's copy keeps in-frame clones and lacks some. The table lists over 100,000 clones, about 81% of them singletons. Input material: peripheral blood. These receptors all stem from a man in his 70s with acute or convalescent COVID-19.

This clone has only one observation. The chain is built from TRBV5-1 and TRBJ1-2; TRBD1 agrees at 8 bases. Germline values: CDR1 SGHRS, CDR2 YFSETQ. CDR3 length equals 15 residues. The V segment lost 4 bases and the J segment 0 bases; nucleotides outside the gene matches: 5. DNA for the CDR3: TGCGCCAGCAGCCCAGGGGGCGACCCTAACTATGGCTACACCTTC. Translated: CASSPGGDPNYGYTF. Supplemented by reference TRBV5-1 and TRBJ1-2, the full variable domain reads KAGVTQTPRYLIKTRGQQVTLSCSPISGHRSVSWYQQTPGQGLQFLFEYFSETQRNKGNFPGRFSGRQFSNSRSEMNVSTLELGDSALYLCASSPGGDPNYGYTFGSGTRLTVV.

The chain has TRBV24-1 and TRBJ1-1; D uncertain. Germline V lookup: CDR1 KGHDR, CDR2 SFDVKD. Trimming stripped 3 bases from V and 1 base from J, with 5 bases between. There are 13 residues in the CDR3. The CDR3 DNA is TGTGCCACCAGTGATCAGAAGAACACTGAAGCTTTCTTT. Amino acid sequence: CATSDQKNTEAFF.

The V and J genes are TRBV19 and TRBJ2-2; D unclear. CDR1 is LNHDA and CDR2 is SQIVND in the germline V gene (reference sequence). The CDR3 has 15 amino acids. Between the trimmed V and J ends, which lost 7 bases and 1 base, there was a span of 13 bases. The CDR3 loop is CASKRVPGNTGELFF. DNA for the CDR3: TGTGCCAGTAAACGGGTCCCTGGGAACACCGGGGAGCTGTTTTTT.